One and the same sample provided the 26 T cell receptor beta chains below, sequenced in a study of blood T cells in healthy people across ages. PCR was performed a second time for about 6 to 11 cycles using a sample-barcoded 5' primer and a J-beta primer mix. MiXCR, applied by TCRdb to the 5' RACE reads, yields one record per CDR3 protein. The table shows 1.8 million or so distinct CDR3 sequences, with 39% occurring only once. Sequences were obtained from blood. The source is a human donor in good health.

This sequence joins TRBV2 and TRBJ1-5, with D hard to call. V lost 0 bases and J 0 bases, leaving 6 bases between the germline ends. This CDR3 contains 15 residues. Per the germline V gene, CDR1 is SNHLY and CDR2 is FYNNEI. CDR3 bases: TGTGCCAGCAGTGAAGCAGAATATAGCAATCAGCCCCAGCATTTT. This translates into CASSEAEYSNQPQHF.

The chain employs TRBV28 and TRBJ1-5; D is possibly TRBD1 (6 bases). V lost 6 bases to trimming and J lost 5 bases, with 14 bases between them. The germline CDR1 and CDR2 sequences are MDHEN and SYDVKM. The CDR3 runs to 14 residues. CDR3 residues: CASRFTGIYQPQHF. In DNA form, the CDR3 reads TGTGCCAGCAGGTTTACAGGGATTTATCAGCCCCAGCATTTT. Supplemented by reference TRBV28 and TRBJ1-5, the full variable domain reads DVKVTQSSRYLVKRTGEKVFLECVQDMDHENMFWYRQDPGLGLRLIYFSYDVKMKEKGDIPEGYSVSREKKERFSLILESASTNQTSMYLCASRFTGIYQPQHFGDGTRLSIL.

V gene TRBV7-2 combines with J gene TRBJ1-2; a possible D gene is TRBD1 (5 bases). Germline assignment: CDR1 SGHTA and CDR2 FQGNSA. Trimming removed 2 bases at V and 5 bases at J, with 12 bases between. CDR3 length: 14 residues. The CDR3 sequence is CASSLPAGYYGYTF. The CDR3 nucleotides read TGTGCCAGCAGCTTACCCGCAGGGTATTATGGCTACACCTTC.

The chain carries TRBV11-1 and TRBJ2-3; 9 bases match TRBD1. This CDR3 spans 15 amino acids. V dropped 4 bases and J dropped 5; count of bases not matched to a gene: 7. The germline V gene encodes CDR1 SGHAT and CDR2 FQDESV (reference sequence). The CDR3 region is CASSWGQGWEDTQYF. The CDR3, as DNA: TGTGCCAGCAGCTGGGGACAGGGCTGGGAAGATACGCAGTATTTT.

This clonotype was found a few times. This chain uses TRBV12-3 or TRBV12-4 with TRBJ2-3; 10 bases are a match to TRBD2. The CDR3 length is 16 residues. V was clipped by 4 bases and J by 6 bases; unmatched bases: 10. In DNA form, the CDR3 reads TGTGCCAGCAGTTCTCTCACTAGCGGGAACACGGATACGCAGTATTTT. It codes for CASSSLTSGNTDTQYF.

The chain joins TRBV6-2 or TRBV6-3 to TRBJ1-2, with a weak D call TRBD1 (6 bases). The CDR3 has 15 residues. In germline, CDR1 is MNHEY, CDR2 SVGEGT. Trimming left V 6 bases short and J 2 bases short, with 16 bases between. The CDR3 spells CASSPDVGTNYGYTF. The DNA for the CDR3 is TGTGCCAGCAGCCCTGACGTCGGGACAAACTATGGCTACACCTTC.

The chain links TRBV7-2 to TRBJ2-3, with D perhaps matching TRBD1 (6 bases). V shed 2 bases and J shed 5 bases, with 20 bases lying between them. Germline V gene lookup returns CDR1 SGHTA and CDR2 FQGNSA. The CDR3 loop spans 17 amino acids. The CDR3 bases are TGTGCCAGCAGCTTACCCGAAACACCAGGGGAAGGAGATACGCAGTATTTT. Its protein product is CASSLPETPGEGDTQYF.

This rearrangement joins TRBV28 to TRBJ2-4; D gene unclear. The J call is in doubt because the DNA end fits TRBJ2-7 better. The germline V gene has CDR1 MDHEN and CDR2 SYDVKM. CDR3 length equals 13 residues. The DNA of the CDR3 is TGTGCCAGCACCAGTGGGTCTTCCTACGAGCAGTACTTC. It translates to CASTSGSSYEQYF.

The V call is TRBV5-5, the J call TRBJ2-3, with no clear D. Germline-derived CDR1 and CDR2 are SGHKS and YYEKEE (reference sequence). The CDR3 covers 16 residues. The V gene lost 0 bases and the J gene lost 1 base, with 12 bases spanning the gap. The CDR3 DNA follows: TGTGCCAGCAGCTTGGGGTGGGGTGATGGCACAGATACGCAGTATTTT. It is translated as CASSLGWGDGTDTQYF.

The V and J genes are TRBV7-2 and TRBJ1-1; D perhaps matches TRBD1 (6 bases). There are 15 residues in the CDR3. Germline V gene sequence: CDR1 SGHTA, CDR2 FQGNSA. V was shortened by 4 bases and J by 1 base, with 13 bases between the two germline ends. The CDR3 nucleotides are TGTGCCAGCAGCTACACAGGGAGGCAGAACACTGAAGCTTTCTTT. Translation: CASSYTGRQNTEAFF.

The chain employs TRBV12-3 or TRBV12-4 and TRBJ2-1, with TRBD2 matching 10 bases. The CDR3 length is 12 residues. V dropped 6 bases and J dropped 10; count of bases not matched to a gene: 3. The CDR3 spells CASSPLAGEQFF. The CDR3 DNA is TGTGCCAGCAGCCCACTAGCGGGGGAGCAGTTCTTC.

The chain carries TRBV6-2 or TRBV6-3 and TRBJ2-4, with 7 bases that match TRBD1. CDR3 length: 16 residues. Germline CDR1 MNHEY, CDR2 SVGEGT. The junction had 8 bases not matched to a gene; V was cut back by 6 bases and J by 0 bases. CDR3 coding DNA: TGTGCCAGCAGCGGACAGGCAGAACTAGCCAAAAACATTCAGTACTTC. It encodes CASSGQAELAKNIQYF.

The J gene is TRBJ2-2, the V gene TRBV15; TRBD1 is a possible D gene (6 bases). CDR1 LNHNV and CDR2 YYDKDF come from the germline V gene (reference sequence). V lost 8 bases to trimming and J lost 3 bases, with 10 bases between them. The CDR3 loop spans 13 amino acids. CDR3 nucleotide sequence: TGTGCCACCCTCCAGGGGCACACCGGGGAGCTGTTTTTT. This encodes CATLQGHTGELFF.

V usage is TRBV7-8 and J usage is TRBJ2-4, with 8 nucleotides matching TRBD1. The CDR3 is 16 amino acids. CDR1 SGHVS and CDR2 FQNEAQ come from the germline V gene. V dropped 4 bases and J dropped 0; count of bases not matched to a gene: 5. The CDR3 loop is CASSWGTGLAKNIQYF. The CDR3, as DNA: TGTGCCAGCAGCTGGGGGACAGGCCTAGCCAAAAACATTCAGTACTTC.

This chain uses TRBV9 with TRBJ2-7, with 7 bases matching TRBD1. The V and J ends lost 0 bases and 3 bases, in that order; junction bases with no gene match: 6. Looked up from germline, CDR1 is SGDLS and CDR2 is YYNGEE. The CDR3 totals 15 residues. Here the CDR3 DNA reads TGTGCCAGCAGCGTAGCCACACAGGGGATCTACGAGCAGTACTTC. Translated: CASSVATQGIYEQYF.

The V gene is TRBV7-2, the J gene TRBJ1-6, with 7 bases lining up with TRBD1. The V gene end was trimmed by 5 bases and the J gene end by 6 bases; junction bases not matched to a gene: 13. CDR3 length: 17 residues. Per the germline V gene, CDR1 is SGHTA and CDR2 is FQGNSA. This chain's CDR3 is CTSSDNRDSIVNSPLHF. CDR3 coding DNA: TGTACCAGCAGCGATAACCGGGACAGCATCGTTAATTCACCCCTCCACTTT. The full variable domain, rest sourced from reference TRBV7-2 and TRBJ1-6, is GAGVSQSPSNKVTEKGKDVELRCDPISGHTALYWYRQSLGQGLEFLIYFQGNSAPDKSGLPSDRFSAERTGGSVSTLTIQRTQQEDSAVYLCTSSDNRDSIVNSPLHFGNGTRLTVT.

This clonotype was detected only a few times. The rearrangement links TRBV29-1 to TRBJ2-1, with D perhaps matching TRBD2 (6 bases). The CDR3 loop spans 12 amino acids. Germline V gene sequence: CDR1 SQVTM, CDR2 ANQGSEA. Trimming removed 6 bases at V and 8 bases at J, with 14 bases between. The CDR3 reads CSVVSGDHEQFF. The CDR3 nucleotides read TGCAGCGTCGTGTCGGGGGATCATGAGCAGTTCTTC.

This sequence joins TRBV12-5 and TRBJ1-2; perhaps TRBD1 as D (6 bases). The CDR3 length is 15 residues. V gave up 0 bases and J gave up 4 bases, with 12 bases separating them. Germline V gene sequence: CDR1 LGHNT, CDR2 FRNRAP. This chain's CDR3 is CASGLVTGQAYGYTF. CDR3 bases: TGTGCTAGTGGTTTGGTAACGGGACAAGCCTATGGCTACACCTTC.

This chain joins TRBV30 and TRBJ1-1, with 7 bases lining up with TRBD1. Germline V gene lookup returns CDR1 GTSNPN and CDR2 SVGIG (reference sequence). The V gene end was trimmed by 4 bases and the J gene end by 1 base; junction bases not matched to a gene: 6. The CDR3 length is 14 residues. The CDR3 DNA follows: TGTGCCTGGAAACGGGGACAGCCGAACACTGAAGCTTTCTTT. It specifies CAWKRGQPNTEAFF.

The rearrangement links TRBV4-2 to TRBJ2-1, with 8 bases that match TRBD1. Per germline, CDR1 LGHNA and CDR2 YNFKEQ. The V and J ends lost 0 bases and 6 bases, in that order; junction bases with no gene match: 13. This CDR3 comprises 18 residues. The CDR3 here is CASSQDRVGTGTLNEQFF. As DNA, the CDR3 is TGTGCCAGCAGCCAAGATAGAGTTGGGACAGGAACGCTCAATGAGCAGTTCTTC.

V is TRBV12-5 and J is TRBJ2-2, with TRBD2 matching over 9 bases. Looked up from germline, CDR1 is LGHNT and CDR2 is FRNRAP. The CDR3 extends over 14 amino acids. The junction had 2 bases not matched to a gene; V was cut back by 5 bases and J by 4 bases. The CDR3 region is CASGLAGSTGELFF. CDR3 nucleotide sequence: TGTGCTAGTGGTCTAGCGGGGTCCACCGGGGAGCTGTTTTTT. Based on the CDR3 plus reference TRBV12-5 and TRBJ2-2, the full variable domain is DARVTQTPRHKVTEMGQEVTMRCQPILGHNTVFWYRQTMMQGLELLAYFRNRAPLDDSGMPKDRFSAEMPDATLATLKIQPSEPRDSAVYFCASGLAGSTGELFFGEGSRLTVL.

This clonotype came up a few times. The V gene is TRBV29-1, the J gene TRBJ2-1; no clear D gene. The ends were cut back, 2 bases at V and 8 bases at J, with 4 bases in the middle. CDR3 length equals 10 residues. Germline values: CDR1 SQVTM, CDR2 ANQGSEA. CDR3 loop: CSVEFYEQFF. The CDR3 nucleotides read TGCAGCGTTGAATTCTATGAGCAGTTCTTC.

V and J are TRBV27 and TRBJ2-2, with unresolved D. Germline CDR1 reads MNHEY; CDR2 reads SMNVEV (reference sequence). V dropped 3 bases and J dropped 4 bases, with 6 bases sitting between them. The CDR3 has 13 residues. This CDR3 reads CASSFATTGELFF. The CDR3 DNA sequence: TGTGCCAGCAGTTTCGCCACCACCGGGGAGCTGTTTTTT.

This rearrangement joins TRBV11-2 to TRBJ2-7, with D possibly being TRBD2 (5 bases). With the DNA end fitting TRBJ2-5 better, the J assignment may be wrong. The CDR3 contains 15 residues. CDR1 and CDR2 from the germline V gene are SGHAT and FQNNGV. CDR3 in DNA: TGTGCCAGCAGCTTAGATCGCGGGTCTTTGGGGACCCAGTACTTC. Amino acids: CASSLDRGSLGTQYF.

This chain uses TRBV6-2 or TRBV6-3 with TRBJ2-5; D call uncertain. Germline lookup yields CDR1 MNHEY and CDR2 SVGEGT. The CDR3 consists of 16 residues. Deletions cut 0 bases from V and 10 bases from J, with 21 bases between. The DNA of the CDR3 is TGTGCCAGCAGTTACTCGAAGTTAGACCAACCCAAGGACCAGTACTTC. This codes for CASSYSKLDQPKDQYF.

This clonotype has a count of ten or more. The V call is TRBV5-1, the J call TRBJ2-4; a weak D match, TRBD2 (7 bases). Germline V gene lookup returns CDR1 SGHRS and CDR2 YFSETQ. V lost 0 bases to trimming and J lost 7 bases, with 11 bases between them. CDR3 length: 14 amino acids. CDR3: CASSLEGGINIQYF. The CDR3 region has the DNA TGCGCCAGCAGCTTGGAGGGGGGGATCAACATTCAGTACTTC.